This T cell receptor (beta chain) was found in a study of early T cells in non-severe SARS-CoV-2 infection. Study context: From unsorted whole blood, bulk RNA was sequenced, and the chains remained unpaired.

Study-level findings and limits: VDJdb matching, biased toward anti-spike CD8 responses, missed private and CD4 specificities.

The protocol attached unique molecular identifiers to individual cDNA molecules. TCRdb processed the 5' RACE reads anew with MiXCR; each CDR3 protein has one entry. Of about 64,000 distinct CDR3 sequences in the sample, approximately 14% were seen once. V lost 3 bases to trimming and J lost 0 bases, with 13 bases between them. The CDR3 has 16 residues. The germline V gene has CDR1 SGHNT and CDR2 YENEEA. This clonotype appeared a few times. The antigen is unknown. Sequences were obtained from whole blood. The source is an adult who was a healthcare worker with PCR-confirmed SARS-CoV-2 infection or an uninfected control (not recorded which). The chain combines TRBV11-3 with TRBJ2-3, with D maybe TRBD2 (6 bases). This CDR3 is CASSFSMAGSTDTQYF. Here the CDR3 DNA reads TGTGCCAGCAGCTTCAGTATGGCGGGGAGCACAGATACGCAGTATTTT.